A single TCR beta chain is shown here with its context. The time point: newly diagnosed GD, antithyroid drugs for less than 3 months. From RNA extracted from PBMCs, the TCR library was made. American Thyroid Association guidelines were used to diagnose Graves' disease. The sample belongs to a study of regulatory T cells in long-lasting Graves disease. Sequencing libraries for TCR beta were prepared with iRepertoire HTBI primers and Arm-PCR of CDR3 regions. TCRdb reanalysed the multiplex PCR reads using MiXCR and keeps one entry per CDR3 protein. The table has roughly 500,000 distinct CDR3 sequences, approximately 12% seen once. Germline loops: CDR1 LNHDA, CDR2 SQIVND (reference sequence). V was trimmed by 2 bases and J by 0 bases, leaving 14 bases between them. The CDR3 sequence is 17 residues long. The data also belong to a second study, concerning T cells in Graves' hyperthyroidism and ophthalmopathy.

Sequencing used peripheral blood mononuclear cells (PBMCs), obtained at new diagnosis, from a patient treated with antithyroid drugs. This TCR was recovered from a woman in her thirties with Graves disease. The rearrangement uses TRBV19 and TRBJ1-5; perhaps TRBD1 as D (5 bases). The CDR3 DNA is TGTGCCAGTAGTATATCAGGGCTGGGATATAGCAATCAGCCCCAGCATTTT. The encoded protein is CASSISGLGYSNQPQHF.